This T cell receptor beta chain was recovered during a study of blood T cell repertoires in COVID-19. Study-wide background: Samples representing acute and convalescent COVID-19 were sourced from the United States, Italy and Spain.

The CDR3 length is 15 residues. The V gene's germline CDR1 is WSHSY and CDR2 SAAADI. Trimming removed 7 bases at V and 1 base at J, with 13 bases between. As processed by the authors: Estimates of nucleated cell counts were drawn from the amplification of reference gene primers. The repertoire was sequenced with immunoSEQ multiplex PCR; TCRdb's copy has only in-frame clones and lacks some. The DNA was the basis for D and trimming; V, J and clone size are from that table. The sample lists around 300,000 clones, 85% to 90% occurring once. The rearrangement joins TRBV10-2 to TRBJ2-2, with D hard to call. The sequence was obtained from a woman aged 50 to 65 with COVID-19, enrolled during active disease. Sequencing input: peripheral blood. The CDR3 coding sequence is TGCGCCAGCACCCCCGGTCGCGGGAACACCGGGGAGCTGTTTTTT. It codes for CASTPGRGNTGELFF.